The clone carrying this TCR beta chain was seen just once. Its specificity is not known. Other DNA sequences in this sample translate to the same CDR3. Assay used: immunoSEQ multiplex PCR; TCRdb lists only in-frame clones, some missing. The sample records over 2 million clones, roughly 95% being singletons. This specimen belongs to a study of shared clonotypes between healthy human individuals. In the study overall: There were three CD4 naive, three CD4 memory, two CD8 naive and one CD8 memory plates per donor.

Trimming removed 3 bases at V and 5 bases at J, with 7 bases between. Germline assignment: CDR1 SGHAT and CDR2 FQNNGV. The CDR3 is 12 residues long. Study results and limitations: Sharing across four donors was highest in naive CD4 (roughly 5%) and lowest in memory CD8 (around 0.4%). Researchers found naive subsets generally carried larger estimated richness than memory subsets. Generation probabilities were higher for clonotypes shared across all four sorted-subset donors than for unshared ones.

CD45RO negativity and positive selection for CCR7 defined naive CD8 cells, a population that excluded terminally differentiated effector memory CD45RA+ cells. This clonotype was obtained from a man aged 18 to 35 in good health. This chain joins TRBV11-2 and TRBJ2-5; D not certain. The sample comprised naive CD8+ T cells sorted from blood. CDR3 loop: CASSLFQETQYF. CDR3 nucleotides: TGTGCCAGCAGCTTGTTTCAGGAGACCCAGTACTTC.